The 11 T cell receptor beta chains below come from one sample, sequenced in a study of shared clonotypes between healthy human individuals. Method: immunoSEQ multiplex PCR; TCRdb's copy keeps in-frame clones and lacks some. The sample yields 550,000 to 800,000 clones, around 72% seen once. Sequenced sample: memory CD4+ T cells sorted from blood. Subset given: CD45RA-negative fraction. These TCRs come from a woman aged 30 to 39 in good health.

This clone has a single count. The V gene is TRBV5-1, the J gene TRBJ1-1, with TRBD1 matching 7 bases. Germline V lookup: CDR1 SGHRS, CDR2 YFSETQ. The V and J ends lost 4 bases and 0 bases, in that order; junction bases with no gene match: 6. CDR3 length equals 15 residues. This CDR3 is CASSPNRGLNTEAFF. CDR3 sequence (DNA): TGCGCCAGCAGCCCAAACAGGGGCCTGAACACTGAAGCTTTCTTT.

This clone was seen just once. The chain uses TRBV6-5 and TRBJ1-5; 11 bases are shared with TRBD1. CDR1 and CDR2 (germline): MNHEY, SVGAGI. Trimming at V came to 2 bases and at J to 5 bases, leaving 2 bases not matched to a gene. The CDR3 consists of 15 residues. CDR3 sequence: CASSYGQGADQPQHF. In DNA, the CDR3 is TGTGCCAGCAGTTACGGACAGGGGGCCGATCAGCCCCAGCATTTT.

The CDR3 spells CAGGKVGGRYNEQFF. In nucleotides, the CDR3 is TGTGCCGGAGGAAAGGTCGGGGGCCGCTACAATGAGCAGTTCTTC. The gene calls are TRBV30 and TRBJ2-1, with D perhaps matching TRBD1 or TRBD2 (6 bases each). This CDR3 has 15 residues. V lost 8 bases, J lost 3 bases, and 20 bases lay in between. The germline CDR1 and CDR2 sequences are GTSNPN and SVGIG (reference sequence).

Here the CDR3 reads CSVESQDSGNTIYF. The DNA for the CDR3 is TGCAGCGTTGAGAGCCAGGACTCTGGAAACACCATATATTTT. The rearrangement uses TRBV29-1 and TRBJ1-3; no clear D gene. Trimming cost V 3 bases and J 0 bases, with 9 bases left between them. The CDR3 spans 14 residues. Germline values: CDR1 SQVTM, CDR2 ANQGSEA. The variable domain in full, completed from reference TRBV29-1 and TRBJ1-3, reads SAVISQKPSRDICQRGTSLTIQCQVDSQVTMMFWYRQQPGQSLTLIATANQGSEATYESGFVIDKFPISRPNLTFSTLTVSNMSPEDSSIYLCSVESQDSGNTIYFGEGSWLTVV.

At least ten counts were recorded for this clone. V gene TRBV7-2 combines with J gene TRBJ2-7, with unresolved D. CDR3 length: 14 amino acids. V was clipped by 2 bases and J by 0 bases, with 8 bases between them. CDR1 and CDR2 (germline): SGHTA, FQGNSA. CDR3 residues: CASSLTRPSYEQYF. The CDR3 DNA reads TGTGCCAGCAGCTTAACCCGGCCCTCCTACGAGCAGTACTTC.

The chain has TRBV10-3 and TRBJ1-1; possibly TRBD1 for D (5 bases). The V end lost 10 bases, the J end lost 6 bases, and 18 bases lay between the germline ends. Germline V gene sequence: CDR1 ENHRY, CDR2 SYGVKD. The CDR3 extends over 13 amino acids. In DNA, the CDR3 is TGTGCCACGGGGAGCCAGGGTAAGGCTGAAGCTTTCTTT. The encoded protein is CATGSQGKAEAFF.

The J gene is TRBJ1-1, the V gene TRBV7-9; no clear D gene. V was shortened by 5 bases and J by 5 bases, with 15 bases between the two germline ends. CDR1 is SEHNR, CDR2 FQNEAQ, per germline (reference sequence). This CDR3 region has 14 residues. The CDR3 reads CASSQAGIMTEAFF. The DNA for the CDR3 is TGTGCCAGCAGCCAGGCAGGAATAATGACTGAAGCTTTCTTT.

The chain joins TRBV9 to TRBJ2-2, with D tentatively TRBD1 or TRBD2 (5 bases each). CDR1 and CDR2 (germline): SGDLS, YYNGEE. CDR3 length equals 15 residues. V dropped 5 bases and J dropped 1 base, with 12 bases sitting between them. CDR3 sequence: CASSGTELNTGELFF. The CDR3 nucleotides are TGTGCCAGCAGTGGGACGGAGCTGAACACCGGGGAGCTGTTTTTT.

This clone has only one observation. This chain links TRBV5-1 with TRBJ2-1; D is possibly TRBD2 (6 bases). CDR1 SGHRS and CDR2 YFSETQ come from the germline V gene. Trimming removed 6 bases at V and 3 bases at J, with 13 bases between. This CDR3 has 14 residues. The CDR3 sequence is CASTEGNDYNEQFF. The CDR3 region has the DNA TGCGCCAGCACGGAGGGGAACGACTACAATGAGCAGTTCTTC.

This rearrangement joins TRBV7-9 to TRBJ2-5; D may be TRBD2 (5 bases). Germline V gene lookup returns CDR1 SEHNR and CDR2 FQNEAQ (reference sequence). V was pared by 5 bases and J by 0 bases, with 10 bases between. The CDR3 is 14 residues long. The CDR3 DNA reads as TGTGCCAGCAGCCCGGACTTGTACCAAGAGACCCAGTACTTC. This translates into CASSPDLYQETQYF.

In DNA, the CDR3 is TGTGCCAGCAGCCATGACAGGGACTATGGCTACACCTTC. It yields the protein CASSHDRDYGYTF. The chain uses TRBV28 and TRBJ1-2; TRBD1 agrees at 7 bases. V lost 6 bases, J lost 3 bases, and 4 bases stayed unmatched. CDR3 length equals 13 residues. CDR1 and CDR2 from the germline V gene are MDHEN and SYDVKM.